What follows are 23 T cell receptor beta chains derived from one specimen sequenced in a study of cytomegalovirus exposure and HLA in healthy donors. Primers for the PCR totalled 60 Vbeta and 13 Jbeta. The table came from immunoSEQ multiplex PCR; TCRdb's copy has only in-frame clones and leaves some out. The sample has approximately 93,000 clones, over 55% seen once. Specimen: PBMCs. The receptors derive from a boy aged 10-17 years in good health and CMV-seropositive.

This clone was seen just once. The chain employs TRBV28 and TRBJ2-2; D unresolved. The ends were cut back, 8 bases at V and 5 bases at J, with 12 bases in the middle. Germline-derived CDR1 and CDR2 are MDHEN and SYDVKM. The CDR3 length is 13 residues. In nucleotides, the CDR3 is TGTGCCAGCTGGGCCAGTGAGACCGGGGAGCTGTTTTTT. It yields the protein CASWASETGELFF.

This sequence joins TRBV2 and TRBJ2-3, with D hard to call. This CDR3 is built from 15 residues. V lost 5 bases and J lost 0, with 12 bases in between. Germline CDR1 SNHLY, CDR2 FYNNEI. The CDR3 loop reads CASSLRQTSTDTQYF. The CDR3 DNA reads TGTGCCAGCAGTTTGCGGCAAACTAGCACAGATACGCAGTATTTT.

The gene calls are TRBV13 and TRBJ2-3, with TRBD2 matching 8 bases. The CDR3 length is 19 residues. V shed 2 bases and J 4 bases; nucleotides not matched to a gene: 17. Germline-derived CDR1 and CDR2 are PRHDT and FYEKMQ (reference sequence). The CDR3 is CASSLWTSLGTRRPDTQYF. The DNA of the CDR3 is TGTGCCAGCAGCTTATGGACTAGCCTGGGAACGCGGAGGCCAGATACGCAGTATTTT.

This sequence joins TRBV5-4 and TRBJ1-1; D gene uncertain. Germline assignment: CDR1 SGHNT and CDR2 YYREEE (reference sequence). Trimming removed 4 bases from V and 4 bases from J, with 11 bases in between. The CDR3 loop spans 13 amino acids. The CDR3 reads CASSPPPGTEAFF. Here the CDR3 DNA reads TGTGCCAGCAGCCCACCCCCGGGCACTGAAGCTTTCTTT.

The CDR3 region is CASSYGGGLNTEAFF. The CDR3 DNA sequence: TGTGCCAGCAGTTACGGAGGGGGCTTGAACACTGAAGCTTTCTTT. This chain uses TRBV6-6 with TRBJ1-1, with 7 bases that match TRBD1. Germline CDR1 is MNHNY and CDR2 is SVGAGI (reference sequence). V shed 2 bases and J 0 bases; nucleotides not matched to a gene: 3. The length of the CDR3 is 15 residues.

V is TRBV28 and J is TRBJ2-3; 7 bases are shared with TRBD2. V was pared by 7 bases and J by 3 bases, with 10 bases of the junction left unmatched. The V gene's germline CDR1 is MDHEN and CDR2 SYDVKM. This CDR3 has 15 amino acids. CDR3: CASTLGGSETDTQYF. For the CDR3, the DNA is TGTGCCAGCACCTTGGGCGGGAGTGAAACAGATACGCAGTATTTT. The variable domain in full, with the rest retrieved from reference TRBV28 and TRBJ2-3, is DVKVTQSSRYLVKRTGEKVFLECVQDMDHENMFWYRQDPGLGLRLIYFSYDVKMKEKGDIPEGYSVSREKKERFSLILESASTNQTSMYLCASTLGGSETDTQYFGPGTRLTVL.

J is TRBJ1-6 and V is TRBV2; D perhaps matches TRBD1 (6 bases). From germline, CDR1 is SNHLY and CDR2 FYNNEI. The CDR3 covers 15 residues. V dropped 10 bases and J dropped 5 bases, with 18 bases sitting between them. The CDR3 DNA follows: TGTGCCACCGCATCCGGGACATCGGATAATTCACCCCTCCACTTT. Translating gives CATASGTSDNSPLHF.

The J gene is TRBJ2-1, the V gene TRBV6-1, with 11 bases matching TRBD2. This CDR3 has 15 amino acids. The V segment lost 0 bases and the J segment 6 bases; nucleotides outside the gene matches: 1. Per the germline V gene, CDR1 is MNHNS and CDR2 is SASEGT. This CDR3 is CASSEASGGANEQFF. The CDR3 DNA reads TGTGCCAGCAGTGAAGCTAGCGGGGGGGCCAATGAGCAGTTCTTC.

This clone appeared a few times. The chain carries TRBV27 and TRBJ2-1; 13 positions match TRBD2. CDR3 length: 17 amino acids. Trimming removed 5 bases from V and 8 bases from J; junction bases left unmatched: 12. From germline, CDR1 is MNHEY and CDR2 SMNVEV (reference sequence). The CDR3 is CASSPPPGLAGSHEQFF. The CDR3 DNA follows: TGTGCCAGCAGTCCACCCCCGGGACTAGCGGGATCGCATGAGCAGTTCTTC.

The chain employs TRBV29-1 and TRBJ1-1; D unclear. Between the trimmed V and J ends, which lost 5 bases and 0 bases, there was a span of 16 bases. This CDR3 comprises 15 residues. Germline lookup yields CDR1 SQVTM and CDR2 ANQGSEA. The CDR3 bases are TGCAGCGTTCAGGAACAGCCGAAATTGAACACTGAAGCTTTCTTT. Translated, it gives CSVQEQPKLNTEAFF.

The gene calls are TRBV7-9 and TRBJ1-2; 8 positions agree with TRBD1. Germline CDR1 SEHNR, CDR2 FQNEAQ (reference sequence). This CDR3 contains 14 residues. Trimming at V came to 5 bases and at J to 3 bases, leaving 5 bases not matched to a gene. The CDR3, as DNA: TGTGCCAGCAGCCTAAACAGGGGGGACTATGGCTACACCTTC. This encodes CASSLNRGDYGYTF.

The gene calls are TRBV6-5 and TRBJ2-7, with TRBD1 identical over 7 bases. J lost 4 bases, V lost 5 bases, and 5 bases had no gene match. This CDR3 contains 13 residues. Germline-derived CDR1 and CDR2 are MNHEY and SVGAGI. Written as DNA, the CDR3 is TGTGCCAGCAGTCGACAGGGTGTATACGAGCAGTACTTC. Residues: CASSRQGVYEQYF.

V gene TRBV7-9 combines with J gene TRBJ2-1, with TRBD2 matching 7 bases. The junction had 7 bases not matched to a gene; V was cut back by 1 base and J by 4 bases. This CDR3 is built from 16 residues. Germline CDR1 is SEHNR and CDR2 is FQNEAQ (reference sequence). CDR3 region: CASSLEGTTSYNEQFF. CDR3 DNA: TGTGCCAGCAGCTTAGAGGGGACTACAAGTTACAATGAGCAGTTCTTC.

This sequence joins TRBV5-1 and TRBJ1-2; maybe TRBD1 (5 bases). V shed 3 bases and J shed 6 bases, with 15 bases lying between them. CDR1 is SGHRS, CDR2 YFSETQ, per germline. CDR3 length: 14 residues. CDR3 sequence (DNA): TGCGCCAGCAGCTCGACAGACATTCGGGATGGCTACACCTTC. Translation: CASSSTDIRDGYTF.

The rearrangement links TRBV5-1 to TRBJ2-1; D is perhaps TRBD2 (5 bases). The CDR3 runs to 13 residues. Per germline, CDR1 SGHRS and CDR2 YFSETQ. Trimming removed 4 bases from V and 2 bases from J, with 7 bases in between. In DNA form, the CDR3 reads TGCGCCAGCAGCAAGGAGGCCTACAATGAGCAGTTCTTC. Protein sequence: CASSKEAYNEQFF.

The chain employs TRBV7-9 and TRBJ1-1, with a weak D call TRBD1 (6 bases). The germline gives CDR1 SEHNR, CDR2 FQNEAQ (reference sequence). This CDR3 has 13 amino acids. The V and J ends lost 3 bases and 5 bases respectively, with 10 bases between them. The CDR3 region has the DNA TGTGCCAGCAGCTTCTCACAGGGTACTGAAGCTTTCTTT. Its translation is CASSFSQGTEAFF.

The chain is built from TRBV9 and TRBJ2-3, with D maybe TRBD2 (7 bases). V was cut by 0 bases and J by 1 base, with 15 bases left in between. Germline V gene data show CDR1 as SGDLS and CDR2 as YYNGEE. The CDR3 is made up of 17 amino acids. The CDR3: CASSVGGGGGGTDTQYF. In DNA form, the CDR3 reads TGTGCCAGCAGCGTAGGAGGGGGGGGCGGGGGCACAGATACGCAGTATTTT.

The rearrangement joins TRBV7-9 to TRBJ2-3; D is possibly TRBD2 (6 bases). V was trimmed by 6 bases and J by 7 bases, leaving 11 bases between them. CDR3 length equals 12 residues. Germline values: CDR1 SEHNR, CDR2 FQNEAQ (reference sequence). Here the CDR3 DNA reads TGTGCCAGCAGTCTGGAGGGATATACGCAGTATTTT. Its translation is CASSLEGYTQYF.

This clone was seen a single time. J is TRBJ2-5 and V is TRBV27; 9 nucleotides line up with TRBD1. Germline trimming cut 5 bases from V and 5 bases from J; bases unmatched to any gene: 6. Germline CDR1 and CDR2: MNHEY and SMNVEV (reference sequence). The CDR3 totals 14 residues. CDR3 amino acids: CASSPGQGRETQYF. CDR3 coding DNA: TGTGCCAGCAGTCCCGGACAGGGGAGGGAGACCCAGTACTTC.

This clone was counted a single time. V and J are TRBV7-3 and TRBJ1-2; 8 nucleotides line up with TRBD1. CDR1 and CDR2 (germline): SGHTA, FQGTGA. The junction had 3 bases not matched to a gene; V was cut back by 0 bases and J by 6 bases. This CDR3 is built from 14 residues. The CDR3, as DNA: TGTGCCAGCAGCTTAACTGGACAGGGAGATGGCTACACCTTC. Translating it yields CASSLTGQGDGYTF.

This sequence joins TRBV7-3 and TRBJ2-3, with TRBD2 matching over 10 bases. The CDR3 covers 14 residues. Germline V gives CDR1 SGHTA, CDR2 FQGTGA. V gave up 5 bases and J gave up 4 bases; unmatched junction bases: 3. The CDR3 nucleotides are TGTGCCAGCAGCGCGGGACTAGCGCCAGATACGCAGTATTTT. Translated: CASSAGLAPDTQYF.

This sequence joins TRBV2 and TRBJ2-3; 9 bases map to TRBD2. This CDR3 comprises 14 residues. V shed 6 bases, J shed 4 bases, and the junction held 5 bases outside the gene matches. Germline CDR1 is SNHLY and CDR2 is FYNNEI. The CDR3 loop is CASRGRGGADTQYF. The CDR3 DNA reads TGTGCCAGCAGGGGGCGGGGGGGCGCAGATACGCAGTATTTT.

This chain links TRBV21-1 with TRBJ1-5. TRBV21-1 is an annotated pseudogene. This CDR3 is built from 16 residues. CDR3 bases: TGTGCCAGCAGCAAAGCTCGGTTCGAGAGCAATCAGCCCCAGCATTTT. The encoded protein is CASSKARFESNQPQHF.